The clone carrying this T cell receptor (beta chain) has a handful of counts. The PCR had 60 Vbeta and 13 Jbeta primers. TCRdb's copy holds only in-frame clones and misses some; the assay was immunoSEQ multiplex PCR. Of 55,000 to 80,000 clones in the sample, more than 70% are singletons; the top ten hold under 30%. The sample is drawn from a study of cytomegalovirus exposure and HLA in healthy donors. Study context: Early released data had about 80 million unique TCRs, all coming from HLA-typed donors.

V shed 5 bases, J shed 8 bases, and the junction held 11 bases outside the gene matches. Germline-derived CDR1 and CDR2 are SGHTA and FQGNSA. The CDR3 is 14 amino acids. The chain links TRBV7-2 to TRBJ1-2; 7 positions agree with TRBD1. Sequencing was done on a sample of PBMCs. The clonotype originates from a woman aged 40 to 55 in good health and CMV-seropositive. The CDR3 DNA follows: TGTGCCAGCAGCCGACGGGACAGTCCTCGGGGCTACACCTTC. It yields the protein CASSRRDSPRGYTF.